The rows below give T cell receptor beta chains drawn from one sample of a study of graft-versus-host responses after intestinal transplantation. The repertoire was sequenced with immunoSEQ multiplex PCR; TCRdb's copy has only in-frame clones and lacks some. The repertoire holds under 20,000 clones, approximately 95% seen once, with 0.79% in the top ten. Sequencing was performed on PBMCs, taken 23 days after intestinal transplant. Receptor source: a human patient who received an intestinal transplant, so some T cells may come from the graft donor. Each CDR3 is given with its conserved first and last residue. Each record gives: J gene, V gene, CDR3 protein.

TRBJ2-1 TRBV28 CASSLYAPAGEGNEQFF
TRBJ2-1 TRBV9 CASSPRTSGRDTGEQFF
TRBJ1-4 TRBV7-2 CASSLAAEDNEKLFF
TRBJ1-5 TRBV2 CASRSGYDQPQHF
TRBJ2-7 TRBV19 CASSIDGEQYF
TRBJ2-1 TRBV19 CASRTRESRVWLDEQFF
TRBJ2-1 TRBV5-1 CASSVLAGPYNEQFF
TRBJ1-1 TRBV19 CASSLLGSTEAFF
TRBJ2-3 TRBV6-1 CASSESVQGITDTQYF
TRBJ2-7 TRBV30 CAWSVPAGGDFYEQYF
TRBJ1-1 TRBV27 CASSSYPQISTEAFF
TRBJ2-7 TRBV6-1 CASSPTGAPYEQYF
- TRBV5-1 CASSFEASYEQYF
TRBJ2-7 TRBV30 CAWSIKVGSGHSYEQYF
TRBJ2-5 TRBV5-4 CASSLVGGRGETQYF
TRBJ2-5 TRBV28 CASSGGQGAGSETQYF
TRBJ1-2 TRBV6-5 CASSAGQGASWTF
TRBJ2-1 TRBV19 CASSNWDSSYNEQFF
TRBJ2-1 TRBV9 CASSVAGMYNEQFF
TRBJ2-3 TRBV7-8 CASSLVRGTSGRTFATDTQYF
TRBJ2-6 TRBV6-5 CASSLRGFSGANVLTF
TRBJ2-5 TRBV18 CASSVLEKETQYF
TRBJ1-5 TRBV6-9 CASSSTGFGQPQHF
TRBJ2-7 TRBV14 CASSHSRVYEQYF
TRBJ2-1 TRBV7-6 CASSSADNEQFF
TRBJ1-4 TRBV2 CASSGGTGVNEKLFF
TRBJ2-1 TRBV6-1 CASTPGVIYNEQFF
TRBJ1-1 TRBV6-9 CASSYWRENTEAFF
TRBJ1-2 TRBV27 CASSSRDSDHLYGYTF
TRBJ2-1 TRBV5-4 CASSNRDLSNNEQFF
TRBJ2-2 TRBV4-1 CASSPYRGNTGELFF
TRBJ1-2 TRBV13 CASSFLNTGGNYGYTF
TRBJ2-1 TRBV11-2 CASSQLGNEQFF
TRBJ2-7 TRBV10-3 CAISEGREGLYEQYF
TRBJ1-4 TRBV4-1 CASSRVGGLINEKLFF
TRBJ2-7 TRBV27 CASSKGAAYEQYF
TRBJ1-1 TRBV27 CASSLQNEVEAFF
TRBJ2-7 TRBV27 CASSSTQGGASYEQYF
TRBJ2-7 TRBV4-1 CASSQAGYEQYF
TRBJ2-5 TRBV7-9 CASSPGLEETQYF
TRBJ2-1 TRBV6-1 CASSSAAKGNEQFF
TRBJ1-1 TRBV27 CASSLLSVSGQAFF
TRBJ2-2 TRBV11-2 CASSLVGGPGELFF
TRBJ2-7 TRBV5-6 CASNLDSEQYF
TRBJ1-4 TRBV15 CATSRATELNEKLFF
TRBJ2-5 TRBV6-5 CASRIAGSQKETQYF
TRBJ2-5 TRBV28 CASSFMTGSFQETQYF
TRBJ1-5 TRBV7-9 CASSLGVQPQHF
TRBJ1-1 TRBV30 CAWSGGTLGTEAFF
TRBJ1-5 TRBV6-5 CASKRGNGQPQHF
TRBJ2-2 TRBV28 CASSYANTGELFF
TRBJ2-7 TRBV14 CASSQNRLGTGGIWTGTSYEQYF
TRBJ2-1 TRBV5-6 CASSFGEGLAGNEQFF